The entry below describes one T cell receptor (beta chain). Its target is unknown. In the PCR, 60 Vbeta and 13 Jbeta primers were used. In the original workflow: An analysis performed later counted about 80 million unique TCR beta chains (approximately 10 million of them shared). TCRdb's copy holds only in-frame clones and misses some; the assay was immunoSEQ multiplex PCR. The V and J calls and the clone size are those of that table, but D and trimming were determined from the DNA. This table has over 150,000 clones, 82% appearing once. The data were taken from a study of cytomegalovirus exposure and HLA in healthy donors. The CDR3 is made up of 14 amino acids. Study-wide results and limits: Donors were assumed by presence/absence analyses to have roughly uniform sequencing depth. Owing to their indistinguishability, certain V segments, notably TRBV6-2 and TRBV6-3, were excluded.

Sequencing used PBMCs. The gene calls are TRBV1 and TRBJ2-1; the D call TRBD1 from the table was never checked on the DNA. TRBV1 is given as a pseudogene. This sequence was found in a girl aged 5-17 years in good health and CMV-seropositive. This CDR3 is CTSSPPGQGNEQFF. The CDR3 DNA reads TGCACCAGCAGCCCCCCGGGACAGGGGAATGAGCAGTTCTTC.